A selection of T cell receptor beta chains follows, all from one sample in a study of early T cells in non-severe SARS-CoV-2 infection. One entry per CDR3 protein results from TCRdb running MiXCR on the 5' RACE reads. This table holds under 70,000 distinct CDR3 sequences, roughly 5.9% found once. The specimen sequenced was whole blood. Receptors originate from an adult who was a healthcare worker with PCR-confirmed SARS-CoV-2 infection or an uninfected control (not recorded which). The CDR3 runs from the conserved cysteine through the conserved F or W. Fields, in order: clone size, D gene, J gene, V gene, CDR3 DNA, CDR3 protein. D genes are given only for firm matches. Size tells how often a clone was seen (once, few, many) or the class of an expanded clone, and some rows leave it out.

size: few
D: TRBD1
J: TRBJ1-4
V: TRBV30
DNA: TGTGCCTGGGAGAACGCGCGACAGGGCGAAAAACTGTTTTTT
CDR3: CAWENARQGEKLFF

size: many
D: TRBD1
J: TRBJ1-2
V: TRBV29-1
DNA: TGCAGCGTTGATCAGACAGGGGGCATTAAAGGCTACACCTTC
CDR3: CSVDQTGGIKGYTF

size: few
D: -
J: TRBJ2-3
V: TRBV5-1
DNA: TGCGCCAGCAGCTTCTCTAGCGATACGCAGTATTTT
CDR3: CASSFSSDTQYF

size: few
D: TRBD2
J: TRBJ2-3
V: TRBV5-1
DNA: TGCGCCAGCAGCTTTCGGGGTAGCGGGAGGGCCACAGATACGCAGTATTTT
CDR3: CASSFRGSGRATDTQYF

size: many
D: -
J: TRBJ2-1
V: TRBV20-1
DNA: TGCAGTGCTAGACCACGGAAGGGGCTAACCTACAATGAGCAGTTCTTC
CDR3: CSARPRKGLTYNEQFF

size: many
D: -
J: TRBJ2-1
V: TRBV7-2
DNA: TGTGCCAGCAGCTTACAGGGTGCCGAGCAGTTCTTC
CDR3: CASSLQGAEQFF

size: medium-sized
D: -
J: TRBJ2-7
V: TRBV9
DNA: TGTGCCAGCAGCCCCGGGACCTACGAGCAGTACTTC
CDR3: CASSPGTYEQYF

size: many
D: -
J: TRBJ2-7
V: TRBV20-1
DNA: TGCAGTGCTAGACCCGGCGCGAGCTCCTACGAGCAGTACTTC
CDR3: CSARPGASSYEQYF

size: many
D: -
J: TRBJ2-5
V: TRBV19
DNA: TGTGCCAGTAGTCCCCCCGGAGAGACCCAGTACTTC
CDR3: CASSPPGETQYF

size: few
D: -
J: TRBJ2-3
V: TRBV20-1
DNA: TGCAGTGCTCCAGGGGCAGATACGCAGTATTTT
CDR3: CSAPGADTQYF

size: few
D: TRBD1
J: TRBJ1-1
V: TRBV2
DNA: TGTGCCAGCAGAGGACAGGGGAACACTGAAGCTTTCTTT
CDR3: CASRGQGNTEAFF

size: many
D: -
J: TRBJ2-1
V: TRBV7-2
DNA: TGTGCCAGCAGCTTAGCCGGGGGAGTCTACAATGAGCAGTTCTTC
CDR3: CASSLAGGVYNEQFF

size: few
D: TRBD2
J: TRBJ2-1
V: TRBV4-2
DNA: TGTGCCAGCAGCCAAGCTAGCGGAGGGAATGAGCAGTTCTTC
CDR3: CASSQASGGNEQFF

size: few
D: TRBD2
J: TRBJ2-5
V: TRBV29-1
DNA: TGCAGCTCATCGGGACTATCGCAAGAGACCCAGTACTTC
CDR3: CSSSGLSQETQYF

size: -
D: TRBD2
J: TRBJ2-1
V: TRBV19
DNA: TGTGCCAGTAGTAGGCATATCGGGGGGAGTTTGAATGAGCAGTTCTTC
CDR3: CASSRHIGGSLNEQFF

size: -
D: -
J: TRBJ1-1
V: TRBV11-1
DNA: TGTGCCAGCAGCTTAGGATTAGGCCTTAGCAACACTGAAGCTTTCTTT
CDR3: CASSLGLGLSNTEAFF